The 32 T cell receptor beta chains below come from one sample, sequenced in a study of T-cell reconstitution after alpha-beta-depleted transplantation in children. Unique molecular identifiers were incorporated into the prepared TCRbeta library. TCRdb fed the PCR reads into MiXCR, producing one record per CDR3 protein. The data hold over 100,000 distinct CDR3 sequences, with 9% to 12% observed a single time. This specimen was PBMCs, taken before TCRalphabeta/CD19-depleted stem cell transplant. The receptors here all came from a boy aged 2 to 10 with acute lymphoblastic leukemia, due to receive a stem cell transplant.

This clonotype was seen a few times. The chain carries TRBV4-1 and TRBJ2-1; 9 positions agree with TRBD1. The germline V gene has CDR1 MGHRA and CDR2 YSYEKL. The CDR3 contains 16 residues. J was trimmed by 4 bases and V by 1 base; bases with no gene match: 5. CDR3 DNA: TGCGCCAGCAGCCAAGGTACAGGGGGCCGATACAATGAGCAGTTCTTC. It is translated as CASSQGTGGRYNEQFF.

This clonotype was recorded at least ten times. The chain carries TRBV3-1 and TRBJ2-2, with D possibly being TRBD2 (6 bases). Germline V CDR1 and CDR2: LGHDT, YNNKEL (reference sequence). V lost 1 base and J 0 bases, leaving 9 bases between the germline ends. The CDR3 spans 16 residues. CDR3 sequence (DNA): TGTGCCAGCAGCCAAGGGGTAGCGGCGAACACCGGGGAGCTGTTTTTT. It specifies CASSQGVAANTGELFF.

This clonotype was seen repeatedly, ten times or more. The chain is built from TRBV7-9 and TRBJ1-1; TRBD1 might be the D (5 bases). Per germline, CDR1 SEHNR and CDR2 FQNEAQ (reference sequence). This CDR3 spans 13 amino acids. Between the trimmed V and J ends, which lost 8 bases and 0 bases, there was a span of 10 bases. CDR3 nucleotide sequence: TGTGCCAGCCGAGGGGCGGTGAACACTGAAGCTTTCTTT. Translation gives CASRGAVNTEAFF.

A few counts support this clonotype. CDR3 coding DNA: TGTGCCAGCAGCTTAGATCCACGCTACGAGCAGTACTTC. The encoded protein is CASSLDPRYEQYF. V is TRBV7-6 and J is TRBJ2-7; the D is unclear. The CDR3 is made up of 13 amino acids. Trimming cost V 1 base and J 3 bases, with 7 bases left between them. Germline CDR1 SGHVS, CDR2 FNYEAQ.

In this sample, this clonotype turned up a few times. The genes are TRBV7-9 and TRBJ2-7; 7 bases align to TRBD1. The CDR3 is made up of 13 amino acids. V dropped 10 bases and J dropped 3; count of bases not matched to a gene: 9. Per germline, CDR1 SEHNR and CDR2 FQNEAQ (reference sequence). In DNA form, the CDR3 reads TGTGCCACCTCCCACGCAGGGGGCTACGAGCAGTACTTC. Translating it yields CATSHAGGYEQYF.

In this sample, this clonotype turned up many times. This sequence joins TRBV5-1 and TRBJ2-7, with 12 bases aligning to TRBD2. The CDR3 runs to 14 residues. V lost 4 bases and J lost 2; bases outside the gene matches: 1. Looked up from germline, CDR1 is SGHRS and CDR2 is YFSETQ. The CDR3 reads CASSRTSGAYEQYF. The CDR3 coding sequence is TGCGCCAGCAGCCGGACTAGCGGGGCCTACGAGCAGTACTTC.

This chain's CDR3 is CASSFPGTRNTIYF. Written as DNA, the CDR3 is TGTGCCAGCAGTTTCCCGGGAACAAGGAACACCATATATTTT. The chain recombines TRBV12-3 or TRBV12-4 with TRBJ1-3; D unclear. Trimming removed 3 bases from V and 7 bases from J, with 13 bases in between. The CDR3 contains 14 residues.

Notes on this clonotype: A much larger clone differs from this one at a single base, so this may be a read error. The J gene is TRBJ2-7, the V gene TRBV6-1; D is possibly TRBD1 or TRBD2 (5 bases each). Germline V gene sequence: CDR1 MNHNS, CDR2 SASEGT. The CDR3 is made up of 15 amino acids. The V gene lost 6 bases and the J gene lost 7 bases, with 22 bases spanning the gap. CDR3 bases: TGTGCCAGCAGGACACAGGCGGAGGATTGGAGGGAGCAGTACTTC. This codes for CASRTQAEDWREQYF.

This clonotype was seen a handful of times. This chain joins TRBV5-1 and TRBJ2-7; 7 positions match TRBD1. This CDR3 has 13 amino acids. CDR1 is SGHRS and CDR2 is YFSETQ in the germline V gene. Unmatched junction bases numbered 1, after V lost 1 base and J lost 3 bases. CDR3 in DNA: TGCGCCAGCAGCTTGCCAGGGGGCTACGAGCAGTACTTC. It encodes CASSLPGGYEQYF.

This clonotype is classed as medium-sized (0.01 to 0.1%). This chain joins TRBV20-1 and TRBJ1-5, with 10 nucleotides matching TRBD1. Germline CDR1 reads DFQATT; CDR2 reads SNEGSKA (reference sequence). With 5 bases clipped from V and 5 bases from J, the junction kept 12 bases outside the gene matches. CDR3 length equals 16 residues. CDR3 DNA sequence: TGCAGTGCTCCCGGGACAGGGGAAAGAGGCTATCAGCCCCAGCATTTT. Translated: CSAPGTGERGYQPQHF.

The genes are TRBV25-1 and TRBJ2-1; no reliable D call. Germline V gene sequence: CDR1 MGHDK, CDR2 SYGVNS. V lost 4 bases and J lost 0, with 7 bases in between. The CDR3 is 14 amino acids. CDR3: CASSGRSSYNEQFF. DNA of the CDR3: TGTGCCAGCAGTGGAAGGAGCTCCTACAATGAGCAGTTCTTC.

The chain employs TRBV2 and TRBJ1-2; D not certain. The V gene lost 2 bases and the J gene lost 7 bases, with 23 bases spanning the gap. The CDR3 loop spans 17 amino acids. Germline V lookup: CDR1 SNHLY, CDR2 FYNNEI. This CDR3 is CASSESGIIGPYSGYTF. CDR3 bases: TGTGCCAGCAGTGAAAGCGGGATCATTGGCCCGTACTCTGGCTACACCTTC.

The chain joins TRBV7-8 to TRBJ2-3; 7 nucleotides line up with TRBD2. The CDR3 totals 14 residues. J gave up 2 bases and V 4 bases, and 3 bases lay outside the gene matches. From germline, CDR1 is SGHVS and CDR2 FQNEAQ. The CDR3: CASSSAGHTDTQYF. The CDR3 DNA follows: TGTGCCAGCAGCTCAGCGGGGCACACAGATACGCAGTATTTT.

This clonotype was recorded a few times. V is TRBV7-9 and J is TRBJ2-7; 7 nucleotides match TRBD2. Germline-derived CDR1 and CDR2 are SEHNR and FQNEAQ (reference sequence). The CDR3 runs to 14 residues. J gave up 4 bases and V 1 base, and 4 bases lay outside the gene matches. In nucleotides, the CDR3 is TGTGCCAGCAGCTTAGGGGCAGCGGGGTACGAGCAGTACTTC. It translates to CASSLGAAGYEQYF.

There are a few counts of this clonotype. The chain couples TRBV12-3 or TRBV12-4 to TRBJ2-3; D is uncertain. This CDR3 contains 14 residues. V was shortened by 5 bases and J by 3 bases, with 12 bases between the two germline ends. CDR3 region: CASSPPPRTDTQYF. The CDR3, as DNA: TGTGCCAGCAGTCCTCCCCCCCGGACAGATACGCAGTATTTT.

The chain is built from TRBV25-1 and TRBJ1-6, with 7 positions matching TRBD1. CDR3 length: 15 residues. From germline, CDR1 is MGHDK and CDR2 SYGVNS. Trimming cost V 4 bases and J 9 bases; bases outside gene matches: 9. The CDR3 loop reads CASSASTGDSSPLHF. The CDR3 coding sequence is TGTGCCAGCAGTGCCTCCACAGGGGACAGTTCACCCCTCCACTTT.

This clonotype was seen a few times. This chain uses TRBV5-1 with TRBJ1-1; 9 nucleotides align to TRBD1. Germline-derived CDR1 and CDR2 are SGHRS and YFSETQ. V shed 3 bases and J 5 bases; nucleotides not matched to a gene: 5. CDR3 length: 14 residues. In nucleotides, the CDR3 is TGCGCCAGCAGCTCCGGGACAGGGCATACTGAAGCTTTCTTT. As protein: CASSSGTGHTEAFF.

This clonotype was seen many times. J is TRBJ2-1 and V is TRBV25-1, with TRBD2 matching over 7 bases. After removal of 6 bases from V and 5 bases from J, the junction contained 13 bases not matched to a gene. Per germline, CDR1 MGHDK and CDR2 SYGVNS. This CDR3 is built from 16 residues. The CDR3 loop is CASSHDRGAGNNEQFF. In nucleotides, the CDR3 is TGTGCCAGCAGCCACGACCGGGGAGCGGGGAACAATGAGCAGTTCTTC.

Many counts were recorded for this clonotype. The chain employs TRBV12-3 or TRBV12-4 and TRBJ2-1; 13 bases agree with TRBD2. With V trimmed by 1 base and J by 7 bases, 13 bases remained unmatched. CDR3 length: 19 amino acids. The CDR3 DNA sequence: TGTGCCAGCAGTTTAGTACTGCGTGGGACTAGCGGGATTCGAAATGAGCAGTTCTTC. This encodes CASSLVLRGTSGIRNEQFF.

This clonotype was counted between two and nine times. V gene TRBV4-2 combines with J gene TRBJ2-3; D call uncertain. CDR1 and CDR2 (germline): LGHNA, YNFKEQ. The CDR3 has 14 residues. V lost 5 bases, J lost 1 base, and 10 bases lay in between. The CDR3 DNA follows: TGTGCCAGCAGCAGTCGAGTGGGCACAGATACGCAGTATTTT. This encodes CASSSRVGTDTQYF.

This clonotype was counted many times. J is TRBJ2-2 and V is TRBV5-1; D possibly corresponds to TRBD2 (6 bases). V lost 0 bases, J lost 2 bases, and 14 bases lay in between. The CDR3 has 17 amino acids. Germline-derived CDR1 and CDR2 are SGHRS and YFSETQ. The CDR3 reads CASSLGIYSGNTGELFF. CDR3 nucleotide sequence: TGCGCCAGCAGCTTGGGAATTTATAGCGGAAACACCGGGGAGCTGTTTTTT.

This rearrangement joins TRBV7-9 to TRBJ2-3; 10 bases match TRBD1. The CDR3 covers 15 residues. CDR1 SEHNR and CDR2 FQNEAQ come from the germline V gene (reference sequence). The V gene end was trimmed by 5 bases and the J gene end by 3 bases; junction bases not matched to a gene: 5. The CDR3 is CASSEGTGDTDTQYF. The CDR3 nucleotides read TGTGCCAGCAGCGAAGGGACAGGGGATACAGATACGCAGTATTTT.

This clonotype was detected many times. The chain links TRBV5-1 to TRBJ2-5; TRBD2 matches 10 bases. J lost 4 bases, V lost 5 bases, and 17 bases had no gene match. This CDR3 region has 18 residues. Per the germline V gene, CDR1 is SGHRS and CDR2 is YFSETQ. In nucleotides, the CDR3 is TGCGCCAGCAGAGACGGGACTAGCGCAAGCCTATGGGGAGAGACCCAGTACTTC. Its protein product is CASRDGTSASLWGETQYF.

This clonotype was found a few times. The V call is TRBV5-6, the J call TRBJ1-1; no clear D. CDR1 and CDR2 (germline): SGHDT, YYEEEE. V was trimmed by 2 bases and J by 11 bases, leaving 13 bases between them. The CDR3 sequence is 12 residues long. CDR3 sequence reads: CASSFGNVEAFF. In nucleotides, the CDR3 is TGTGCCAGCAGCTTTGGGAACGTAGAGGCTTTCTTT.

The CDR3 reads CASSFRQDIYNEQFF. DNA of the CDR3: TGTGCCAGCTCTTTTCGACAGGATATTTACAATGAGCAGTTCTTC. The J gene is TRBJ2-1, the V gene TRBV18, with a tentative D call TRBD1 (6 bases). V was pared by 6 bases and J by 4 bases, with 16 bases between. The CDR3 is 15 residues long. Germline V gene sequence: CDR1 KGHSH, CDR2 LQKENI.

The chain links TRBV12-3 or TRBV12-4 to TRBJ2-1; 10 positions match TRBD2. There are 18 residues in the CDR3. The V segment lost 5 bases and the J segment 0 bases; nucleotides outside the gene matches: 10. The CDR3 nucleotides are TGTGCCAGCAGTAACGGACTAGCGGTTTACAGCTCCTACAATGAGCAGTTCTTC. Residues: CASSNGLAVYSSYNEQFF.

There are a few counts of this clonotype. The chain combines TRBV9 with TRBJ2-3; TRBD2 might be the D (5 bases). Germline assignment: CDR1 SGDLS and CDR2 YYNGEE. The CDR3 has 16 amino acids. V lost 4 bases, J lost 4 bases, and 19 bases lay in between. CDR3 in amino acids: CASSKLLAGRADTQYF. CDR3 coding DNA: TGTGCCAGCAGCAAACTTCTCGCCGGGCGGGCAGATACGCAGTATTTT. The whole variable domain, remainder taken from reference TRBV9 and TRBJ2-3, is DSGVTQTPKHLITATGQRVTLRCSPRSGDLSVYWYQQSLDQGLQFLIQYYNGEERAKGNILERFSAQQFPDLHSELNLSSLELGDSALYFCASSKLLAGRADTQYFGPGTRLTVL.

There are a few counts of this clonotype. The gene calls are TRBV5-1 and TRBJ2-1, with TRBD2 matching 14 bases. The germline V gene encodes CDR1 SGHRS and CDR2 YFSETQ. This CDR3 is 17 amino acids long. Losses at the gene ends were 6 bases for V and 3 bases for J; bases not matched to a gene: 8. Written as DNA, the CDR3 is TGCGCCAGCATTTCGGGACTAGCGGGAGCCGGCTACAATGAGCAGTTCTTC. This translates into CASISGLAGAGYNEQFF. Using reference TRBV5-1 and TRBJ2-1 for the parts outside the CDR3, the full variable domain is KAGVTQTPRYLIKTRGQQVTLSCSPISGHRSVSWYQQTPGQGLQFLFEYFSETQRNKGNFPGRFSGRQFSNSRSEMNVSTLELGDSALYLCASISGLAGAGYNEQFFGPGTRLTVL.

This clonotype was seen more than once but under ten times. The chain combines TRBV5-1 with TRBJ2-1; the D gene is possibly TRBD1 (6 bases). In germline, CDR1 is SGHRS, CDR2 YFSETQ. The CDR3 has 16 residues. Trimming cost V 4 bases and J 0 bases, with 14 bases left between them. In DNA form, the CDR3 reads TGCGCCAGCAGCCCCGGACAGTCCCACTCCTACAATGAGCAGTTCTTC. This translates into CASSPGQSHSYNEQFF.

The rearrangement uses TRBV7-9 and TRBJ2-3; D ambiguous. Germline CDR1 SEHNR, CDR2 FQNEAQ (reference sequence). V gave up 11 bases and J gave up 6 bases, with 12 bases separating them. This CDR3 region has 11 residues. The chain's CDR3 is CAGIDGDTQYF. The CDR3 DNA reads TGTGCCGGAATTGACGGGGATACGCAGTATTTT.

This clonotype was observed a few times. The chain couples TRBV28 to TRBJ2-2; 7 nucleotides line up with TRBD1. The V segment lost 7 bases and the J segment 4 bases; nucleotides outside the gene matches: 9. CDR1 and CDR2 from the germline V gene are MDHEN and SYDVKM. There are 15 residues in the CDR3. CDR3 DNA sequence: TGTGCCAGCAATACCAACGACAGGGTCACCGGGGAGCTGTTTTTT. Amino acid sequence: CASNTNDRVTGELFF.

This clonotype has ten or more counts. This sequence joins TRBV12-3 or TRBV12-4 and TRBJ1-1; TRBD1 is a possible D gene (5 bases). The CDR3 contains 16 residues. The ends were cut back, 5 bases at V and 0 bases at J, with 16 bases in the middle. CDR3 protein: CASSPRGQTLNTEAFF. DNA for the CDR3: TGTGCCAGCAGTCCTAGGGGTCAGACACTGAACACTGAAGCTTTCTTT.